This TCR beta chain was sequenced in a study of neurological immune-mediated disorders. This clonotype was observed many times. What it binds is unknown. J gave up 13 bases and V 2 bases, and 14 bases lay outside the gene matches. The CDR3 has 15 amino acids. CDR1 and CDR2 (germline): SGHRS, YFSETQ. Study-level results: CDR3 amino acid sequences of expanded clones were not shared across subjects, a result suggesting private repertoires in all groups. The level of TCR clonal expansion was highest in patients with HTLV-1-associated myelopathy and lowest in multiple sclerosis, where it fell below the level seen in healthy controls.

The cDNA was generated through 5'RACE incorporating 10-nucleotide random UMIs. TCRdb fed the 5' RACE reads into MiXCR, producing one record per CDR3 protein. The sample has some 100,000 distinct CDR3 sequences, 13% seen once. Time point described: longitudinal time-point 2. The unsorted libraries had their origin in 2 million PBMCs stored at -80 C. This sequence joins TRBV5-1 and TRBJ2-1; TRBD2 matches at 8 bases. The source of this sequence is a female donor with HTLV-1-associated myelopathy (HAM/TSP). Material: PBMCs. As DNA, the CDR3 is TGCGCCAGCAGCTTTAGCGGGGAAGGCGGCTTGATCCAGTTCTTC. Protein sequence: CASSFSGEGGLIQFF.